Listed here are 15 T cell receptor beta chains from one sample, sequenced in a study of blood T cell repertoires in COVID-19. TCRdb's table, derived via immunoSEQ multiplex PCR, lists solely in-frame clones and lacks some. The sample includes more than 100,000 clones, over 75% of them seen just once. The sequenced sample was peripheral blood. The origin of the receptors is a human donor in a cohort sampled during active COVID-19.

The CDR3 is CATGQPYNEQFF. The DNA of the CDR3 is TGTGCCACCGGACAACCCTACAATGAGCAGTTCTTC. The V call is TRBV3-1 (or the pseudogene TRBV3-2), the J call TRBJ2-1; D may be TRBD1 (5 bases). This CDR3 is 12 amino acids long. Germline CDR1 and CDR2: LGHDT and YNNKEL (reference sequence). V lost 10 bases and J 2 bases, leaving 9 bases between the germline ends.

The chain is built from TRBV29-1 and TRBJ1-2, with 9 positions matching TRBD1. The CDR3 runs 12 residues. From germline, CDR1 is SQVTM and CDR2 ANQGSEA. After removal of 5 bases from V and 4 bases from J, the junction contained 2 bases not matched to a gene. The CDR3 protein is CSVKTGGYGYTF. For the CDR3, the DNA is TGCAGCGTTAAGACAGGGGGCTATGGCTACACCTTC. Filled out from reference TRBV29-1 and TRBJ1-2, the complete variable domain reads SAVISQKPSRDICQRGTSLTIQCQVDSQVTMMFWYRQQPGQSLTLIATANQGSEATYESGFVIDKFPISRPNLTFSTLTVSNMSPEDSSIYLCSVKTGGYGYTFGSGTRLTVV.

The genes are TRBV21-1 and TRBJ2-4; the DNA was not used to check the table's D call, TRBD1. TRBV21-1 is designated a pseudogene. CDR3 length equals 17 residues. DNA of the CDR3: TGTGCCAGCAGCGTTCAAAGAGGGACAAACGATAGAAACATTCAGTACTTC. This sequence encodes CASSVQRGTNDRNIQYF.

The V call is TRBV27, the J call TRBJ2-2; TRBD1 matches at 11 bases. The V segment lost 5 bases and the J segment 7 bases; nucleotides outside the gene matches: 9. This CDR3 region has 16 residues. Germline V gene sequence: CDR1 MNHEY, CDR2 SMNVEV (reference sequence). The CDR3 nucleotides are TGTGCCAGCAGTCCGCGGACAGGGGGCTGGGGCGGGGAGCTGTTTTTT. Encoded protein: CASSPRTGGWGGELFF.

The chain recombines TRBV15 with TRBJ1-2; 10 bases map to TRBD1. Germline trimming cut 5 bases from V and 3 bases from J; bases unmatched to any gene: 6. Per germline, CDR1 LNHNV and CDR2 YYDKDF (reference sequence). The CDR3 loop spans 15 amino acids. CDR3 bases: TGTGCCACCAGCGGGCGACAGGGGGCGTACTATGGCTACACCTTC. Translated: CATSGRQGAYYGYTF.

The V and J genes are TRBV10-3 and TRBJ2-1; D is possibly TRBD1 (5 bases). CDR1 is ENHRY, CDR2 SYGVKD, per germline. Trimming pared 3 bases from V and 7 bases from J, leaving 10 bases between. The CDR3 runs 13 residues. The CDR3 region has the DNA TGTGCCATCAGTGATCAGGGTACGAATGAGCAGTTCTTC. This gives the protein CAISDQGTNEQFF.

The DNA for the CDR3 is TGTGCCAGCAGACGGGACAGGGATTCACCCCTCCACTTT. Translating gives CASRRDRDSPLHF. The rearrangement uses TRBV5-4 and TRBJ1-6; 9 bases are shared with TRBD1. The ends lost 5 bases at V and 8 bases at J; junction bases unmatched: 2. The germline gives CDR1 SGHNT, CDR2 YYREEE (reference sequence). The length of the CDR3 is 13 residues.

The CDR3 DNA reads TGTGCCAGCAGCCGAGGACAGGGTAGCTATGGCTACACCTTC. Its translation is CASSRGQGSYGYTF. The chain is built from TRBV27 and TRBJ1-2, with 8 bases that match TRBD1. With 6 bases clipped from V and 4 bases from J, the junction kept 7 bases outside the gene matches. The CDR3 totals 14 residues. CDR1 is MNHEY and CDR2 is SMNVEV in the germline V gene (reference sequence).

This clone has only one observation. The chain is built from TRBV2 and TRBJ2-1, with 10 bases fitting TRBD2. Germline assignment: CDR1 SNHLY and CDR2 FYNNEI. V shed 10 bases, J shed 0 bases, and the junction held 3 bases outside the gene matches. The CDR3 has 14 amino acids. In DNA form, the CDR3 reads TGTGCCATCATAGCGGGGGGCTCCTACAATGAGCAGTTCTTC. It yields the protein CAIIAGGSYNEQFF.

This clone turned up a few times. CDR3 coding DNA: TGTGCCAGCAGCGCCCCGACAGGGCAAGAGACCCAGTACTTC. Translated: CASSAPTGQETQYF. V and J are TRBV5-4 and TRBJ2-5; 7 positions match TRBD1. Trimming removed 4 bases from V and 2 bases from J; junction bases left unmatched: 5. Germline values: CDR1 SGHNT, CDR2 YYREEE (reference sequence). This CDR3 spans 14 amino acids.

This chain joins TRBV5-1 and TRBJ1-4; 8 bases are a match to TRBD1. The junction had 5 bases not matched to a gene; V was cut back by 2 bases and J by 8 bases. This CDR3 has 14 amino acids. The germline V gene has CDR1 SGHRS and CDR2 YFSETQ. This CDR3 is CASSFGQGKEKLFF. The CDR3 DNA is TGCGCCAGCAGCTTCGGACAGGGAAAGGAAAAACTGTTTTTT.

The gene calls are TRBV2 and TRBJ2-7, with TRBD2 identical over 9 bases. The CDR3 covers 16 residues. V lost 4 bases to trimming and J lost 2 bases; unmatched junction nucleotides: 9. Looked up from germline, CDR1 is SNHLY and CDR2 is FYNNEI. The CDR3, as DNA: TGTGCCAGCAGTGCGGTAGCGGGAGAATATGCCTACGAGCAGTACTTC. This encodes CASSAVAGEYAYEQYF.

Here the CDR3 DNA reads TGTGCCAGCAGCCAATCGGGCAGCAACACTGAAGCTTTCTTT. This gives the protein CASSQSGSNTEAFF. The V and J genes are TRBV16 and TRBJ1-1; the D is unclear. This CDR3 is built from 14 residues. Germline V lookup: CDR1 KGHSY, CDR2 FQNENV. Trimming took 0 bases from V and 2 from J, leaving 7 bases between them.

V gene TRBV6-4 combines with J gene TRBJ2-1, with TRBD2 matching 7 bases. The germline gives CDR1 MRHNA, CDR2 SNTAGT. This CDR3 comprises 13 residues. The V gene end was trimmed by 4 bases and the J gene end by 7 bases; junction bases not matched to a gene: 4. In nucleotides, the CDR3 is TGTGCCAGCAGTGGGGAGGGCGGGAATGAGCAGTTCTTC. Translating gives CASSGEGGNEQFF.

This chain uses TRBV6-5 with TRBJ2-5; weak D call: TRBD2 (6 bases). The CDR3 is 13 residues long. Germline V gives CDR1 MNHEY, CDR2 SVGAGI. The V end lost 8 bases, the J end lost 6 bases, and 16 bases lay between the germline ends. CDR3 in amino acids: CASLNGGSKTQYF. The CDR3 nucleotides are TGTGCCAGCCTTAACGGGGGATCAAAGACCCAGTACTTC.